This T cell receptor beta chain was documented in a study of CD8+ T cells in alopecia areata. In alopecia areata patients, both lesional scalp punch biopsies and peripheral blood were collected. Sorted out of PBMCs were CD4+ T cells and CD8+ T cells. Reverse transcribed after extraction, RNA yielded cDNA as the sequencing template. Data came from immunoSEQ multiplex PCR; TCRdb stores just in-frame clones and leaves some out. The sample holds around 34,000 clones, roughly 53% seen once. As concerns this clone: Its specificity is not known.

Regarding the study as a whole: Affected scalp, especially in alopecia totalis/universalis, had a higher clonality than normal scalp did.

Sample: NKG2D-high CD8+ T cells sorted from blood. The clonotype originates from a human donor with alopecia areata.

CDR3 in DNA: TGTGCCAGCAGCTCCCGGGACAGGGCAGAATACCAAGAGACCCAGTACTTC. It is translated as CASSSRDRAEYQETQYF. This chain links TRBV13 with TRBJ2-5, with 9 bases that match TRBD1. V shed 4 bases and J 0 bases; nucleotides not matched to a gene: 9. Germline CDR1 is PRHDT and CDR2 is FYEKMQ (reference sequence). The CDR3 is 17 residues long.